Listed below are T cell receptor beta chains from one sample, sequenced in a study of beta chain features in type 1 diabetes. Assay: immunoSEQ multiplex PCR; the TCRdb copy retains only in-frame clones and omits some. The sample records roughly 290,000 clones, about 8.5% being singletons. Sequences were obtained from central memory CD4+ T cells from blood. The receptors come from a woman aged 18-29 years in good health. CDR3s include the opening cysteine and the closing phenylalanine or tryptophan. The order of the fields is V gene, J gene, D gene, clone size, CDR3 DNA, CDR3 protein. A D gene is named only where the DNA matches it firmly. The size of a clone is reported for some rows only, either as once, few or many, or as a class for expanded clones.

v_gene: TRBV2; j_gene: TRBJ2-1; d_gene: .; abundance: .; CDR3nt: TGTGCCAGCAGGCTTGGCTGGGAAGGATCCTACAATGAGCAGTTCTTC; CDR3aa: CASRLGWEGSYNEQFF
v_gene: TRBV7-3; j_gene: TRBJ2-1; d_gene: .; abundance: .; CDR3nt: TGTGCCAGCAGCTTAAGTGCAGCGAGTGAGCAGTTCTTC; CDR3aa: CASSLSAASEQFF
v_gene: TRBV12-2; j_gene: TRBJ2-4; d_gene: .; abundance: .; CDR3nt: TGTGCAAGTCGCTCAAGTTCCATTCAGTACTTC; CDR3aa: CASRSSSIQYF
v_gene: TRBV10-3; j_gene: TRBJ1-5; d_gene: TRBD1; abundance: few; CDR3nt: TGTGCCACCGCTACAGGGGAGACCCATCAGCCCCAGCATTTT; CDR3aa: CATATGETHQPQHF
v_gene: TRBV7-7; j_gene: TRBJ2-5; d_gene: .; abundance: .; CDR3nt: TGTGCCAGCAGCGAGTGGGGCCCCGGGACCCAGTACTTC; CDR3aa: CASSEWGPGTQYF
v_gene: TRBV30; j_gene: TRBJ2-1; d_gene: .; abundance: .; CDR3nt: TGTGCCTGGAGGTCTACAGGGATGGGTTACAATGAGCAGTTCTTC; CDR3aa: CAWRSTGMGYNEQFF
v_gene: TRBV7-9; j_gene: TRBJ1-5; d_gene: TRBD1; abundance: few; CDR3nt: TGTGCCAGCAGCTTAGGACAGGGAAGAGGTCAGCCCCAGCATTTT; CDR3aa: CASSLGQGRGQPQHF
v_gene: TRBV4-1; j_gene: TRBJ2-1; d_gene: .; abundance: few; CDR3nt: TGCGCCAGCAGCCACCCCCTGGACTTGAATGAGCAGTTCTTC; CDR3aa: CASSHPLDLNEQFF
v_gene: TRBV19; j_gene: TRBJ1-2; d_gene: .; abundance: few; CDR3nt: TGTGCCAGTAGCTCAGAAAAGGCTGGGATTGGCTACACCTTC; CDR3aa: CASSSEKAGIGYTF
v_gene: TRBV6-1; j_gene: TRBJ2-1; d_gene: TRBD1; abundance: few; CDR3nt: TGTGCCAGCACGGACAGGGTCAATGAGCAGTTCTTC; CDR3aa: CASTDRVNEQFF
v_gene: TRBV30; j_gene: TRBJ1-2; d_gene: .; abundance: many; CDR3nt: TGTGCCTGGAGTGTTAATCTCGACTATGGCTACACCTTC; CDR3aa: CAWSVNLDYGYTF
v_gene: TRBV4-2; j_gene: TRBJ2-5; d_gene: TRBD2; abundance: .; CDR3nt: TGTGCCAGCAGCCAAGAGCTCGGACTAGGGGAGGTAGAGACCCAGTACTTC; CDR3aa: CASSQELGLGEVETQYF
v_gene: TRBV30; j_gene: TRBJ1-4; d_gene: .; abundance: .; CDR3nt: TGTGCCTGGAGTGCTGGGACTCTTAATGAAAAACTGTTTTTT; CDR3aa: CAWSAGTLNEKLFF
v_gene: TRBV19; j_gene: TRBJ2-1; d_gene: .; abundance: few; CDR3nt: TGTGCCAGTAGTATTCGGGCTGTCAATGAGCAGTTCTTC; CDR3aa: CASSIRAVNEQFF
v_gene: TRBV5-1; j_gene: TRBJ2-5; d_gene: .; abundance: few; CDR3nt: TGCGCCAGCAGCTTCAGAGGACAACTAGAGACCCAGTACTTC; CDR3aa: CASSFRGQLETQYF
v_gene: TRBV19; j_gene: TRBJ2-7; d_gene: .; abundance: few; CDR3nt: TGTGCCAGTAGTCGCGCAGGACTGGGATATTACGAGCAGTACTTC; CDR3aa: CASSRAGLGYYEQYF
v_gene: TRBV27; j_gene: TRBJ1-2; d_gene: .; abundance: many; CDR3nt: TGTGCCAGCAGTTTGGAGGCCCACTATGGCTACACCTTC; CDR3aa: CASSLEAHYGYTF
v_gene: TRBV4-2; j_gene: TRBJ1-4; d_gene: TRBD1; abundance: .; CDR3nt: TGTGCCAGCAGCCAAGACGGGAACAGGGGCAGAGAAAAACTGTTTTTT; CDR3aa: CASSQDGNRGREKLFF
v_gene: TRBV6-1; j_gene: TRBJ2-1; d_gene: .; abundance: .; CDR3nt: TGTGCCAGCAGTGAGAGTGACAGGTCCTACAATGAGCAGTTCTTC; CDR3aa: CASSESDRSYNEQFF
v_gene: TRBV7-9; j_gene: TRBJ2-7; d_gene: .; abundance: few; CDR3nt: TGTGCCAGCAGCTTTGCCGGGGCGAGCGAGCAGTACTTC; CDR3aa: CASSFAGASEQYF
v_gene: TRBV6-5; j_gene: TRBJ1-6; d_gene: .; abundance: .; CDR3nt: TGTGCCAGCACCGAGCGTGCAGCCTTCAATTCACCCCTCCACTTT; CDR3aa: CASTERAAFNSPLHF
v_gene: TRBV6-6; j_gene: TRBJ1-1; d_gene: .; abundance: .; CDR3nt: TGTGCCAGCCGGACTGGCACTGAAGCTTTCTTT; CDR3aa: CASRTGTEAFF
v_gene: TRBV18; j_gene: TRBJ1-3; d_gene: .; abundance: .; CDR3nt: TGTGCCAGCTCACTTCGTTCTGCCGGGGGCTCTGGAAACACCATATATTTT; CDR3aa: CASSLRSAGGSGNTIYF
v_gene: TRBV19; j_gene: TRBJ2-1; d_gene: TRBD2; abundance: few; CDR3nt: TGTGCCAGTACCCCAGGACTAGCGGGAGACAATGAGCAGTTCTTC; CDR3aa: CASTPGLAGDNEQFF
v_gene: TRBV28; j_gene: TRBJ1-5; d_gene: .; abundance: .; CDR3nt: TGTGCCAGCACGTTGTCAGACGGACCGAGTCAGCCCCAGCATTTT; CDR3aa: CASTLSDGPSQPQHF
v_gene: TRBV10-3; j_gene: TRBJ2-3; d_gene: .; abundance: few; CDR3nt: TGTGCCATCAGTGACTCAGGCTCTAGCACAGATACGCAGTATTTT; CDR3aa: CAISDSGSSTDTQYF
v_gene: TRBV7-9; j_gene: TRBJ1-2; d_gene: .; abundance: .; CDR3nt: TGTGCCAGCAGCTTAGCTGGGGGGGCGCATAGCTATGGCTACACCTTC; CDR3aa: CASSLAGGAHSYGYTF
v_gene: TRBV7-2; j_gene: TRBJ2-1; d_gene: .; abundance: few; CDR3nt: TGTGCCAGCAGCTTGATGAGGGCCTCCGGTAATGAGCAGTTCTTC; CDR3aa: CASSLMRASGNEQFF
v_gene: TRBV6-1; j_gene: TRBJ2-3; d_gene: TRBD2; abundance: few; CDR3nt: TGTGCCAGCAGCCTCCCGGGGGGAGATACGCAGTATTTT; CDR3aa: CASSLPGGDTQYF
v_gene: TRBV18; j_gene: TRBJ2-7; d_gene: .; abundance: few; CDR3nt: TGTGCCAGCTCACCCCTAGCGACAGGGAGCGACGAGCAGTACTTC; CDR3aa: CASSPLATGSDEQYF
v_gene: TRBV5-4; j_gene: TRBJ2-7; d_gene: TRBD1; abundance: few; CDR3nt: TGTGCCAGCAGCTTGGCCCCGGGACAGGGCTCCTACGAGCAGTACTTC; CDR3aa: CASSLAPGQGSYEQYF
v_gene: TRBV15; j_gene: TRBJ2-5; d_gene: TRBD2; abundance: few; CDR3nt: TGTGCCACCAGCAGAGAGGTTAGGCGACTAGCGACCGAGACCCAGTACTTC; CDR3aa: CATSREVRRLATETQYF
v_gene: TRBV7-9; j_gene: TRBJ1-1; d_gene: .; abundance: few; CDR3nt: TGTGCCAGCAGGAAAGAAGCTTTCTTT; CDR3aa: CASRKEAFF
v_gene: TRBV4-3; j_gene: TRBJ1-1; d_gene: .; abundance: few; CDR3nt: TGCGCCAGCAGCCTAGGGAGTACCGACACTGAAGCTTTCTTT; CDR3aa: CASSLGSTDTEAFF
v_gene: TRBV19; j_gene: TRBJ1-1; d_gene: .; abundance: .; CDR3nt: TGTGCCAGTAGTCCCACGCCCCTCAGGGACACTGAAGCTTTCTTT; CDR3aa: CASSPTPLRDTEAFF
v_gene: TRBV5-1; j_gene: TRBJ1-2; d_gene: TRBD1; abundance: many; CDR3nt: TGCGCCAGCAGCCAGGGACAGGGTGGCTATGGCTACACCTTC; CDR3aa: CASSQGQGGYGYTF
v_gene: TRBV19; j_gene: TRBJ2-1; d_gene: .; abundance: few; CDR3nt: TGTGCCAGTAGTACACACCTGGGTGAGCAGTTCTTC; CDR3aa: CASSTHLGEQFF
v_gene: TRBV7-2; j_gene: TRBJ1-4; d_gene: TRBD1; abundance: few; CDR3nt: TGTGCCAGCAGCTTAGGGGACAGGGACCATGAAAAACTGTTTTTT; CDR3aa: CASSLGDRDHEKLFF
v_gene: TRBV5-4; j_gene: TRBJ2-7; d_gene: .; abundance: .; CDR3nt: TGTGCCAGCAGCTTGGGACACCTCATTCCCTACGAGCAGTACTTC; CDR3aa: CASSLGHLIPYEQYF
v_gene: TRBV4-1; j_gene: TRBJ1-2; d_gene: .; abundance: .; CDR3nt: TGCGCCAGCAGACTAGGTCGAGCAACGGCAACGGCTAGCTATGGCTACACCTTC; CDR3aa: CASRLGRATATASYGYTF
v_gene: TRBV4-3; j_gene: TRBJ2-2; d_gene: .; abundance: .; CDR3nt: TGCGCCAGCAGCCAATTAGAATATGAGGGACCGGCCCGGGAGCTGTTTTTT; CDR3aa: CASSQLEYEGPARELFF
v_gene: TRBV5-4; j_gene: TRBJ1-5; d_gene: .; abundance: .; CDR3nt: TGTGCCAGCAGCTTTGACGCGGATCAGCCCCAGCATTTT; CDR3aa: CASSFDADQPQHF
v_gene: TRBV14; j_gene: TRBJ2-6; d_gene: TRBD1; abundance: few; CDR3nt: TGTGCCAGCCTATCCGACAGGGTCTACTCTGGGGCCAACGTCCTGACTTTC; CDR3aa: CASLSDRVYSGANVLTF
v_gene: TRBV19; j_gene: TRBJ2-3; d_gene: .; abundance: few; CDR3nt: TGTGCCAGTAGTACCGGGACTGGGTTACGGGATACGCAGTATTTT; CDR3aa: CASSTGTGLRDTQYF
v_gene: TRBV30; j_gene: TRBJ1-5; d_gene: .; abundance: few; CDR3nt: TGTGCCTGGAGTGTAGGGTCAGGAAATCAGCCCCAGCATTTT; CDR3aa: CAWSVGSGNQPQHF
v_gene: TRBV5-4; j_gene: TRBJ2-3; d_gene: TRBD2; abundance: .; CDR3nt: TGTGCCAGCAGCTTGCCCCAGACTAGCGGGGGGACCACAGATACGCAGTATTTT; CDR3aa: CASSLPQTSGGTTDTQYF
v_gene: TRBV15; j_gene: TRBJ2-2; d_gene: .; abundance: .; CDR3nt: TGTGCCACCTCCTCCTTGTTGGGACGGGTCCCCACCGGGGAGCTGTTTTTT; CDR3aa: CATSSLLGRVPTGELFF
v_gene: TRBV10-3; j_gene: TRBJ2-3; d_gene: TRBD1; abundance: .; CDR3nt: TGTGCCATCAGTGAGTCGGGGACAGGGGCCTCCAATACGCAGTATTTT; CDR3aa: CAISESGTGASNTQYF
v_gene: TRBV11-2; j_gene: TRBJ2-1; d_gene: .; abundance: .; CDR3nt: TGTGCCAGCAGCCATCGGACAAGCTCCTACAATGAGCAGTTCTTC; CDR3aa: CASSHRTSSYNEQFF
v_gene: TRBV9; j_gene: TRBJ2-2; d_gene: .; abundance: many; CDR3nt: TGTGCCAGCAGCCTTACTGGATCGAACACCGGGGAGCTGTTTTTT; CDR3aa: CASSLTGSNTGELFF
v_gene: TRBV18; j_gene: TRBJ1-1; d_gene: .; abundance: .; CDR3nt: TGTGCCAGCTCCCCGGACAGCGATGAAGTTTTCTTT; CDR3aa: CASSPDSDEVFF
v_gene: TRBV4-2; j_gene: TRBJ2-1; d_gene: .; abundance: few; CDR3nt: TGTGCCAGCAGCCAACAAGTCTCTCGAAGCTACAATGAGCAGTTCTTC; CDR3aa: CASSQQVSRSYNEQFF
v_gene: TRBV7-9; j_gene: TRBJ2-4; d_gene: .; abundance: .; CDR3nt: TGTGCCAGCAGTATACAGGGTGCCAAAAACATTCAGTACTTC; CDR3aa: CASSIQGAKNIQYF
v_gene: TRBV19; j_gene: TRBJ1-1; d_gene: .; abundance: few; CDR3nt: TGTGCCAGTAGATACAGGGTTGGGGGCACTGAAGCTTTCTTT; CDR3aa: CASRYRVGGTEAFF
v_gene: TRBV7-8; j_gene: TRBJ2-1; d_gene: .; abundance: .; CDR3nt: TGTGCCAGCAGCTTATTGGCAGGGATTTCGGGTGAGCAGTTCTTC; CDR3aa: CASSLLAGISGEQFF